This TCR beta chain was recovered during a study of cytomegalovirus exposure and HLA in healthy donors. Study context: Of all 400 or so donors who were genotyped, roughly 81% belonged to the Caucasian-associated ancestry cluster.

PCR amplification relied on 60 Vbeta primers (plus 13 Jbeta primers). Assay used: immunoSEQ multiplex PCR; TCRdb lists only in-frame clones, some missing. The sample records 150,000 or so clones, approximately 75% being singletons. As for this clone: Its target is not known.

Findings of the study overall: The authors judged a highly shared variant cluster likely a sequencing artifact. Sequencing depth across donors, presence/absence analyses assumed, was roughly uniform. Most of the TCR beta V segments (in an earlier analysis) were productive either about 87% or about 30% of the time.

V shed 1 base and J shed 7 bases, with 11 bases lying between them. The germline V gene has CDR1 SGHTA and CDR2 FQGNSA. The CDR3 is 15 amino acids. The chain links TRBV7-2 to TRBJ1-6; D is ambiguous. The receptor was isolated from a man in his fifties in good health and CMV-seropositive. The sample comprised PBMCs. In nucleotides, the CDR3 is TGTGCCAGCAGCTTAGGCGTCCGGAGCAATTCACCCCTCCACTTT. Translating it yields CASSLGVRSNSPLHF.